The subject of this entry is one T cell receptor (beta chain). This sequence may be a read error, since a much larger clone differs from it by one base. This entry is derived from a study of T cells after yellow fever vaccination. MiXCR was run by TCRdb on the 5' RACE reads, yielding one entry per CDR3 protein. The table has 30,000 or so distinct CDR3 sequences, approximately 6.5% seen once; the top ten hold approximately 25%. The CDR3 covers 14 residues. Germline values: CDR1 SQVTM, CDR2 ANQGSEA. The sequence was obtained from a man aged 25-45 years who received the YFV17D yellow fever vaccine. The chain recombines TRBV29-1 with TRBJ2-3, with D uncertain. This sample comprised PBMCs, either bulk or a sorted T-cell subset (CD4+, CD8+, memory, or dextramer-sorted; not recorded which), obtained on the day of the yellow fever booster vaccination. CDR3 amino acids: CSASPAGSTDMQYF. CDR3 DNA sequence: TGCAGCGCGAGCCCGGCAGGTAGCACAGATATGCAGTATTTT.